This TCR beta chain was documented in a study of T cell repertoires in cytomegalovirus infection. Via MiXCR, TCRdb re-called the reads, giving one row per CDR3 protein. Among a few hundred thousand distinct CDR3 sequences listed, almost 30% were seen once. Regarding this clonotype: As yet, its antigen is unknown.

The sequencing here drew on cultured PBMCs, taken from culture after CMV antigen stimulation. The TCR originated in a human donor in good health (CMV status not recorded). Some clones in this sample may be carry-over from other donors' samples.

The CDR3 is CASTGTSASNYNEQFF. DNA of the CDR3: TGTGCCAGCACCGGGACTAGCGCAAGCAACTACAATGAGCAGTTCTTC. This chain joins TRBV6-2 or TRBV6-3 and TRBJ2-1; TRBD2 agrees at 10 bases. The CDR3 totals 16 residues. Unmatched junction bases numbered 9, after V lost 7 bases and J lost 3 bases. CDR1 is MNHEY and CDR2 is SVGEGT in the germline V gene.